A single sample gave rise to the 5 T cell receptor beta chains below, sequenced in a study of vaccination effects on CD4 cells after COVID-19. Produced via immunoSEQ multiplex PCR; TCRdb's table is partial and in-frame only. The sample lists more than 50,000 clones, about 74% occurring once. CD4+ T cell isolation took place after approximately 11 days of culture. Their specific antigens are unknown. The specimen was CD4+ T cells from PBMCs cultured without peptide, collected before COVID-19 vaccination. The receptors were gathered from a human donor who received a COVID-19 vaccine.

This rearrangement joins TRBV9 to TRBJ2-1; TRBD2 matches 10 bases. Trimming took 4 bases from V and 4 from J; bases not matched to a gene: 5. Germline CDR1 is SGDLS and CDR2 is YYNGEE. This CDR3 has 15 residues. The CDR3 nucleotides are TGTGCCAGCAGCCCAAGCGGGGGGGTTTACAATGAGCAGTTCTTC. As protein: CASSPSGGVYNEQFF. The whole variable domain, filled in from reference TRBV9 and TRBJ2-1, reads DSGVTQTPKHLITATGQRVTLRCSPRSGDLSVYWYQQSLDQGLQFLIQYYNGEERAKGNILERFSAQQFPDLHSELNLSSLELGDSALYFCASSPSGGVYNEQFFGPGTRLTVL.

This clone has just a few counts. The genes are TRBV30 and TRBJ1-2, with 7 bases identical to TRBD1. This CDR3 is built from 15 residues. The J segment lost 5 bases and the V segment lost 4 bases, leaving 13 bases of the junction unmatched. Germline CDR1 reads GTSNPN; CDR2 reads SVGIG (reference sequence). The CDR3, as DNA: TGTGCCTGGATGGTAGGGGGCAGCAACGTGTATGGCTACACCTTC. Translated: CAWMVGGSNVYGYTF.

This clone has only a few counts. The chain is built from TRBV4-3 and TRBJ1-3; D not resolved. Trimming removed 0 bases from V and 0 bases from J, with 6 bases in between. Germline V CDR1 and CDR2: LGHNA, YSLEER. This CDR3 region has 15 residues. CDR3 in amino acids: CASSQDKDSGNTIYF. In DNA, the CDR3 is TGCGCCAGCAGCCAAGATAAGGACTCTGGAAACACCATATATTTT.

The V call is TRBV19, the J call TRBJ1-1, with D possibly matching TRBD1 (5 bases). This CDR3 is 14 amino acids long. The germline V and J ends were trimmed by 8 bases and 4 bases, with 17 bases remaining between them. Germline V gene lookup returns CDR1 LNHDA and CDR2 SQIVND (reference sequence). In nucleotides, the CDR3 is TGTGCCAGTGCCTTCAGGGTCTTGGGCACTGAAGCTTTCTTT. Amino acid sequence: CASAFRVLGTEAFF.

The chain joins TRBV18 to TRBJ1-3; a weak D match, TRBD1 (5 bases). This CDR3 spans 14 amino acids. The V end was cut by 3 bases, the J end by 0 bases, with 6 bases between. Germline V gene lookup returns CDR1 KGHSH and CDR2 LQKENI. DNA for the CDR3: TGTGCCAGCTCACCGACAGACTCTGGAAACACCATATATTTT. Translating it yields CASSPTDSGNTIYF. The entire variable domain, with the rest obtained from reference TRBV18 and TRBJ1-3, is as follows: NAGVMQNPRHLVRRRGQEARLRCSPMKGHSHVYWYRQLPEEGLKFMVYLQKENIIDESGMPKERFSAEFPKEGPSILRIQQVVRGDSAAYFCASSPTDSGNTIYFGEGSWLTVV.